The source of this T cell receptor beta chain is a study of T cell responses to AZD1222 COVID-19 vaccine. This CDR3 has 13 amino acids. V was clipped by 3 bases and J by 0 bases, with 3 bases between them. CDR1 is LNHNV and CDR2 is YYDKDF in the germline V gene (reference sequence). In the case of this clone: Its antigen is currently unknown.

Clones were sequenced by immunoSEQ multiplex PCR, and TCRdb holds only the in-frame ones, with some missing. Among approximately 210,000 clones listed, roughly 94% were seen once. Study findings and constraints: Spike-specific TCR breadth and depth went up after people got two AZD1222 doses. Regions 160-218 and 743-854 dominated among vaccine-associated CD4 TCRs spanning spike. Repertoire sampling occurred only after the peak T cell response. Donors were largely white British and mainly female; clonal diversity was possibly underestimated.

This receptor was identified in an adult who received the MenACWY meningococcal vaccine as a control. The J gene is TRBJ1-3, the V gene TRBV15; D gene ambiguous. The material sequenced was peripheral blood, taken 28 days after the second dose of the MenACWY control vaccine. For the CDR3, the DNA is TGTGCCACCAGCAGGTCCTCTGGAAACACCATATATTTT. This gives the protein CATSRSSGNTIYF.